Sequencing of this T cell receptor beta chain was carried out in a study of T-cell reconstitution after alpha-beta-depleted transplantation in children. Germline V gene data show CDR1 as PRHDT and CDR2 as FYEKMQ (reference sequence). The CDR3 runs to 16 residues. V was cut by 5 bases and J by 2 bases, with 16 bases left in between. Study-level results: Recipient T cells and thymic progenitors that survived were the source of the high TCRbeta diversity seen at day 60 in some patients. Reportedly, only several hundred clones from non-depleted graft cells drove alpha-beta T-cell counts at about two months.

Unique molecular identifiers were incorporated when the TCRbeta library was constructed. TCRdb re-derived calls from the PCR reads in MiXCR, one entry per CDR3 protein. Of some 200,000 distinct CDR3 sequences in the sample, approximately 8% were seen once. This clonotype was detected many times. Its antigen is unknown. The sequencing here drew on PBMCs, mostly from graft donor cells, taken 360 days after TCRalphabeta/CD19-depleted stem cell transplant. This clonotype was sampled from a male patient aged 2 to 9 who had a stem cell transplant for acute myeloid leukemia, so the T cells may come from the graft donor. The genes are TRBV13 and TRBJ2-1; TRBD1 is a possible D gene (6 bases). CDR3 in DNA: TGTGCCAGCAGCACCTTCAGGGGATGGGCCTACAATGAGCAGTTCTTC. This sequence encodes CASSTFRGWAYNEQFF.